The 20 T cell receptor beta chains given below trace back to one sample, sequenced in a study of blood T cell repertoires in COVID-19. Data came from immunoSEQ multiplex PCR; TCRdb stores just in-frame clones and leaves some out. The sample consists of just under 350,000 clones, around 88% of them appearing once. The source material was peripheral blood. The receptor set was obtained from a man between 25 and 39 years old with active or convalescent COVID-19.

CDR3 sequence: CASSVGPSGSYNEQFF. CDR3 in DNA: TGTGCCAGCAGCGTCGGGCCTAGCGGTTCCTACAATGAGCAGTTCTTC. V gene TRBV9 combines with J gene TRBJ2-1; 7 positions match TRBD2. V was clipped by 2 bases and J by 1 base; unmatched bases: 6. The germline gives CDR1 SGDLS, CDR2 YYNGEE. The CDR3 totals 16 residues.

This clone appeared many times. The chain is built from TRBV27 and TRBJ2-2, with D uncertain. Germline CDR1 MNHEY, CDR2 SMNVEV (reference sequence). Deletions cut 5 bases from V and 6 bases from J, with 16 bases between. The CDR3 length is 15 residues. CDR3 coding DNA: TGTGCCAGCAGTCCTCGGCGGCATGACGCCGGGGAGCTGTTTTTT. Translated, it gives CASSPRRHDAGELFF.

The chain is built from TRBV30 and TRBJ2-7; the match to TRBD2 covers 9 bases. J gave up 3 bases and V 3 bases, and 3 bases lay outside the gene matches. The CDR3 is made up of 13 amino acids. Germline CDR1 is GTSNPN and CDR2 is SVGIG (reference sequence). CDR3 sequence: CAWSGRGGYEQYF. In DNA, the CDR3 is TGTGCCTGGAGCGGGCGGGGGGGCTACGAGCAGTACTTC.

J is TRBJ2-6 and V is TRBV5-5; D perhaps matches TRBD2 (5 bases). The length of the CDR3 is 16 residues. CDR1 is SGHKS and CDR2 is YYEKEE in the germline V gene (reference sequence). Trimming took 5 bases from V and 0 from J, leaving 12 bases between them. CDR3 in amino acids: CASSIPRGSGANVLTF. The CDR3 DNA reads TGTGCCAGCAGTATACCCCGGGGCTCTGGGGCCAACGTCCTGACTTTC.

This sequence joins TRBV9 and TRBJ1-5, with D possibly being TRBD1 (6 bases). Germline lookup yields CDR1 SGDLS and CDR2 YYNGEE. CDR3 length: 15 amino acids. The V end was cut by 3 bases, the J end by 4 bases, with 14 bases between. The CDR3 loop is CASSGGGAGNQPQHF. CDR3 bases: TGTGCCAGCAGCGGAGGGGGGGCAGGAAATCAGCCCCAGCATTTT.

The rearrangement uses TRBV19 and TRBJ1-5; D is uncertain. The V end was cut by 3 bases, the J end by 2 bases, with 11 bases between. The CDR3 contains 15 residues. Germline V CDR1 and CDR2: LNHDA, SQIVND (reference sequence). The CDR3 nucleotides are TGTGCCAGTAGTATTTACTCGAACGGCAATCAGCCCCAGCATTTT. Residues: CASSIYSNGNQPQHF.

V usage is TRBV5-1 and J usage is TRBJ1-4; 10 bases map to TRBD1. This CDR3 has 15 residues. J was trimmed by 5 bases and V by 4 bases; bases with no gene match: 5. Germline assignment: CDR1 SGHRS and CDR2 YFSETQ. Here the CDR3 DNA reads TGCGCCAGCAGCGACAGACAGGGGGCAAATGAAAAACTGTTTTTT. Translating gives CASSDRQGANEKLFF.

The rearrangement links TRBV11-3 to TRBJ1-4, with D unclear. The germline V gene has CDR1 SGHNT and CDR2 YENEEA. This CDR3 comprises 13 residues. V lost 6 bases, J lost 6 bases, and 11 bases lay in between. The CDR3 bases are TGTGCCAGCAGGACGGTGAGGGATGAAAAACTGTTTTTT. As protein: CASRTVRDEKLFF. Looking up the rest from reference TRBV11-3 and TRBJ1-4 gives the full variable domain: EAGVVQSPRYKIIEKKQPVAFWCNPISGHNTLYWYLQNLGQGPELLIRYENEEAVDDSQLPKDRFSAERLKGVDSTLKIQPAELGDSAVYLCASRTVRDEKLFFGSGTQLSVL.

V gene TRBV6-6 combines with J gene TRBJ1-5, with no clear D. The V and J ends lost 7 bases and 6 bases respectively, with 16 bases between them. Germline V lookup: CDR1 MNHNY, CDR2 SVGAGI (reference sequence). CDR3 length: 14 amino acids. In nucleotides, the CDR3 is TGTGCCAGCAAAAACGGGGTGGTTTCTCAGCCCCAGCATTTT. Translation: CASKNGVVSQPQHF.

The V call is TRBV7-6, the J call TRBJ2-5, with 10 bases fitting TRBD2. The V and J ends lost 5 bases and 2 bases, in that order; junction bases with no gene match: 17. The CDR3 is made up of 19 amino acids. Germline lookup yields CDR1 SGHVS and CDR2 FNYEAQ. The CDR3, as DNA: TGTGCCAGCAGCCGTAGCCTCCTAGCGGGGGACCTTTTGCAAGAGACCCAGTACTTC. This sequence encodes CASSRSLLAGDLLQETQYF. The complete variable domain, with remaining parts taken from reference TRBV7-6 and TRBJ2-5, reads GAGVSQSPRYKVTKRGQDVALRCDPISGHVSLYWYRQALGQGPEFLTYFNYEAQQDKSGLPNDRFSAERPEGSISTLTIQRTEQRDSAMYRCASSRSLLAGDLLQETQYFGPGTRLLVL.

This chain uses TRBV3-1 (or the pseudogene TRBV3-2) with TRBJ2-7; 9 positions match TRBD1. Germline V gives CDR1 LGHDT, CDR2 YNNKEL (reference sequence). Trimming at V came to 0 bases and at J to 3 bases, leaving 6 bases not matched to a gene. The CDR3 runs 16 residues. The CDR3 reads CASSQDFGTGFYEQYF. In DNA form, the CDR3 reads TGTGCCAGCAGCCAAGATTTCGGGACAGGGTTCTACGAGCAGTACTTC.

V and J are TRBV6-5 and TRBJ2-7; no clear D gene. Germline CDR1 reads MNHEY; CDR2 reads SVGAGI. This CDR3 is built from 11 residues. Between the trimmed V and J ends, which lost 7 bases and 2 bases, there was a span of 6 bases. Written as DNA, the CDR3 is TGTGCCAGCACAGGTGCCTACGAGCAGTACTTC. Translated: CASTGAYEQYF.

This chain links TRBV10-1 with TRBJ1-2, with a possible D match to TRBD1 (6 bases). V dropped 10 bases and J dropped 7 bases, with 25 bases sitting between them. This CDR3 has 15 amino acids. Germline CDR1 reads WNHNN; CDR2 reads SYGVQD (reference sequence). The CDR3 sequence: CAIRGASGDRFGYTF. CDR3 coding DNA: TGCGCCATACGGGGGGCCTCCGGGGATCGGTTTGGCTACACCTTC.

The rearrangement uses TRBV28 and TRBJ1-5; D possibly corresponds to TRBD1 (5 bases). The V end was cut by 6 bases, the J end by 2 bases, with 14 bases between. CDR3 length: 15 amino acids. Looked up from germline, CDR1 is MDHEN and CDR2 is SYDVKM. Written as DNA, the CDR3 is TGTGCCAGCAGCCGACGGGGGACGGGCAATCAGCCCCAGCATTTT. The encoded protein is CASSRRGTGNQPQHF.

The chain couples TRBV27 to TRBJ2-1, with 12 bases matching TRBD2. CDR1 is MNHEY and CDR2 is SMNVEV in the germline V gene (reference sequence). The CDR3 runs to 15 residues. With V trimmed by 7 bases and J by 8 bases, 9 bases remained unmatched. CDR3 region: CASTLTSGSADEQFF. CDR3 DNA sequence: TGTGCCAGCACCTTGACTAGCGGGAGCGCGGATGAGCAGTTCTTC.

V gene TRBV28 combines with J gene TRBJ2-4; TRBD2 aligns across 7 bases. V gave up 10 bases and J gave up 4 bases; unmatched junction bases: 7. The germline V gene encodes CDR1 MDHEN and CDR2 SYDVKM. The CDR3 is 13 residues long. CDR3 nucleotides: TGTGCCACACGTGACGGGGGGAAAAACATTCAGTACTTC. Amino acid sequence: CATRDGGKNIQYF.

The chain joins TRBV5-4 to TRBJ2-7; D might be TRBD1 (5 bases). The CDR3 totals 16 residues. Germline CDR1 SGHNT, CDR2 YYREEE (reference sequence). V dropped 0 bases and J dropped 3 bases, with 16 bases sitting between them. In nucleotides, the CDR3 is TGTGCCAGCAGCTTGGGGGGCGCCTCTGAACTCTACGAGCAGTACTTC. This translates into CASSLGGASELYEQYF.

The V call is TRBV4-3, the J call TRBJ1-2; 9 bases fit TRBD1. V lost 1 base and J lost 4; bases outside the gene matches: 4. The CDR3 has 15 amino acids. Looked up from germline, CDR1 is LGHNA and CDR2 is YSLEER. CDR3 in DNA: TGCGCCAGCAGCCAAGTGGGACAGGGCCGCTATGGCTACACCTTC. It yields the protein CASSQVGQGRYGYTF.

The chain is built from TRBV6-6 and TRBJ2-7; TRBD1 matches 11 bases. V gave up 3 bases and J gave up 7 bases; unmatched junction bases: 5. This CDR3 comprises 14 residues. Germline V gene lookup returns CDR1 MNHNY and CDR2 SVGAGI (reference sequence). This CDR3 reads CASSYPGQGEEQYF. CDR3 bases: TGTGCCAGCAGTTATCCGGGACAGGGGGAGGAGCAGTACTTC.

The rearrangement joins TRBV28 to TRBJ2-7; D perhaps matches TRBD2 (6 bases). The CDR3 is 12 residues long. The V and J ends lost 6 bases and 6 bases respectively, with 12 bases between them. Per the germline V gene, CDR1 is MDHEN and CDR2 is SYDVKM. The CDR3 nucleotides are TGTGCCAGCAGGGCGGGACGACTCGAGCAGTACTTC. Protein sequence: CASRAGRLEQYF.